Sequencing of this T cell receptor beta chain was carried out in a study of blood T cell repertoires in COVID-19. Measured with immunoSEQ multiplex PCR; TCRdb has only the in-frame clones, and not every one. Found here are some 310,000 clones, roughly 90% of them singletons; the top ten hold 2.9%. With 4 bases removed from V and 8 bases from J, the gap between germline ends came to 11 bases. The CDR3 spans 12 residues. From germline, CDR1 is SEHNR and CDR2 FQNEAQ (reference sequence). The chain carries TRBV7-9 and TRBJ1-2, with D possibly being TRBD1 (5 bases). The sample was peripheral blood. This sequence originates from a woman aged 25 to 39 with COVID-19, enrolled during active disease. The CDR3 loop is CASSWGVGGYTF. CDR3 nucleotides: TGTGCCAGCAGCTGGGGGGTTGGCGGCTACACCTTC.